The subject of this entry is one TCR beta chain. Building the TCR beta libraries relied on iRepertoire HTBI primers, and CDR3 regions underwent Arm-PCR. TCRdb fed the multiplex PCR reads into MiXCR, producing one record per CDR3 protein. The sample lists about 520,000 distinct CDR3 sequences, 12% occurring once. The source of the sample is a study of regulatory T cells in long-lasting Graves disease. The V end was cut by 5 bases, the J end by 3 bases, with 21 bases between. Germline V gene sequence: CDR1 SEHNR, CDR2 FQNEAQ (reference sequence). The CDR3 covers 17 residues. The time point was: newly diagnosed GD, antithyroid drugs for less than 3 months. RNA from PBMCs was the source of the TCR library. EDTA tubes received approximately 10 milliliters of drawn peripheral blood. This sample was also put to use in a study of T cells in Graves' hyperthyroidism and ophthalmopathy. This second study says: For the diagnoses, clinical symptoms, serum thyroxine and TRAb, thyroid ultrasound and orbital computed tomography were used.

This rearrangement joins TRBV7-9 to TRBJ2-3, with D perhaps given as TRBD1 or TRBD2 (6 bases each). This receptor was obtained from a woman in her twenties or thirties with Graves disease. The input for sequencing was peripheral blood mononuclear cells (PBMCs), taken at new diagnosis, from a patient treated with antithyroid drugs. CDR3 region: CASSHSRGPRGTDTQYF. CDR3 DNA sequence: TGTGCCAGCAGCCACTCCCGGGGGCCGCGGGGTACAGATACGCAGTATTTT. Full variable domain (rest looked up from reference TRBV7-9 and TRBJ2-3): DTGVSQNPRHKITKRGQNVTFRCDPISEHNRLYWYRQTLGQGPEFLTYFQNEAQLEKSRLLSDRFSAERPKGSFSTLEIQRTEQGDSAMYLCASSHSRGPRGTDTQYFGPGTRLTVL.